What follows are 20 T cell receptor beta chains derived from one specimen sequenced in a study of T cell responses to AZD1222 COVID-19 vaccine. Sequencing used immunoSEQ multiplex PCR; TCRdb keeps in-frame clones, though not all of them. Of some 180,000 clones detected, around 93% appear once; the ten largest clones hold 0.95% to 1.3%. The source was peripheral blood, collected 28 days after the second dose of the MenACWY control vaccine. The receptors here all came from an adult who received the MenACWY meningococcal vaccine as a control.

In nucleotides, the CDR3 is TGTGCCAGCAGCCCCGGGGCCGGGAACACCGGGGAGCTGTTTTTT. It translates to CASSPGAGNTGELFF. V and J are TRBV7-9 and TRBJ2-2; TRBD1 or TRBD2 may be the D gene (5 bases each). Trimming took 5 bases from V and 1 from J, leaving 11 bases between them. This CDR3 region has 15 residues. CDR1 SEHNR and CDR2 FQNEAQ come from the germline V gene (reference sequence).

The V and J genes are TRBV25-1 and TRBJ1-2, with TRBD1 matching over 9 bases. Germline V gene data show CDR1 as MGHDK and CDR2 as SYGVNS. V was pared by 3 bases and J by 6 bases, with 5 bases of the junction left unmatched. This CDR3 region has 14 residues. The CDR3 DNA is TGTGCCAGCAGTGATCCCGACAGGGGGGATGGCTACACCTTC. It encodes CASSDPDRGDGYTF.

This clone has only a few counts. The V and J genes are TRBV19 and TRBJ1-2, with a weak D call TRBD1 (6 bases). Germline CDR1 LNHDA, CDR2 SQIVND (reference sequence). CDR3 length equals 12 residues. Trimming left V 7 bases short and J 7 bases short, with 13 bases between. In DNA, the CDR3 is TGTGCCAGTAAGCAGGGGCCCGGTGGCTACACCTTC. Translated: CASKQGPGGYTF. The full variable domain, in which reference TRBV19 and TRBJ1-2 provide the parts outside the CDR3, is DGGITQSPKYLFRKEGQNVTLSCEQNLNHDAMYWYRQDPGQGLRLIYYSQIVNDFQKGDIAEGYSVSREKKESFPLTVTSAQKNPTAFYLCASKQGPGGYTFGSGTRLTVV.

The chain links TRBV6-5 to TRBJ1-3; D unresolved. The CDR3 length is 13 residues. From germline, CDR1 is MNHEY and CDR2 SVGAGI. V lost 6 bases to trimming and J lost 1 base, with 7 bases between them. The CDR3, as DNA: TGTGCCAGCAGCTTGACATCTGGAAACACCATATATTTT. It encodes CASSLTSGNTIYF.

V and J are TRBV18 and TRBJ2-3, with D tentatively TRBD2 (5 bases). V was shortened by 2 bases and J by 4 bases, with 13 bases between the two germline ends. This CDR3 has 15 amino acids. CDR1 is KGHSH, CDR2 LQKENI, per germline. CDR3 sequence: CASSPAGIPSDTQYF. In DNA form, the CDR3 reads TGTGCCAGCTCACCAGCGGGTATTCCATCAGATACGCAGTATTTT.

The table lists this clone with a few counts. J is TRBJ1-2 and V is TRBV28; D possibly corresponds to TRBD1 (6 bases). This CDR3 contains 16 residues. Between the trimmed V and J ends, which lost 5 bases and 8 bases, there was a span of 24 bases. The germline CDR1 and CDR2 sequences are MDHEN and SYDVKM. CDR3 sequence (DNA): TGTGCCAGCAGTCCGCCCGGGACACCAAAAGCGGGGGGCTACACCTTC. This codes for CASSPPGTPKAGGYTF.

The chain links TRBV12-3 or TRBV12-4 to TRBJ2-5, with a possible D match to TRBD1 (6 bases). The CDR3 has 13 residues. The V end lost 3 bases, the J end lost 3 bases, and 8 bases lay between the germline ends. This CDR3 reads CASSFSGEETQYF. In DNA, the CDR3 is TGTGCCAGCAGTTTTTCAGGGGAAGAGACCCAGTACTTC.

The chain is built from TRBV7-9 and TRBJ2-7; 7 bases map to TRBD1. V lost 2 bases and J lost 0; bases outside the gene matches: 4. The CDR3 loop spans 15 amino acids. Germline CDR1 is SEHNR and CDR2 is FQNEAQ (reference sequence). CDR3 DNA: TGTGCCAGCAGCTTAATCGGGACAGCCTCCTACGAGCAGTACTTC. Its translation: CASSLIGTASYEQYF.

The V and J genes are TRBV14 and TRBJ1-6, with D possibly being TRBD1 (6 bases). This CDR3 is built from 14 residues. Per germline, CDR1 SGHDN and CDR2 FVKESK. V was shortened by 2 bases and J by 7 bases, with 9 bases between the two germline ends. DNA for the CDR3: TGTGCCAGCAGCCAACGGGGGCGGAATTCACCCCTCCACTTT. It specifies CASSQRGRNSPLHF.

The sample holds one count of this clone. The chain employs TRBV5-8 and TRBJ2-7, with TRBD2 as a possible D gene (7 bases). Trimming stripped 5 bases from V and 4 bases from J, with 16 bases between. CDR1 is SGHTS and CDR2 is YDEGEE in the germline V gene. The CDR3 contains 14 residues. In DNA form, the CDR3 reads TGTGCCAGCAGTCCGGGAGGACAGTTTTACGAGCAGTACTTC. As protein: CASSPGGQFYEQYF.

The CDR3 bases are TGTGCCAGCAGCTTAGACAGGGGTTATGGCTACACCTTC. It is translated as CASSLDRGYGYTF. V gene TRBV13 combines with J gene TRBJ1-2; TRBD1 aligns across 7 bases. In germline, CDR1 is PRHDT, CDR2 FYEKMQ (reference sequence). The CDR3 covers 13 residues. Trimming at V came to 1 base and at J to 5 bases, leaving 1 base not matched to a gene.

The table lists this clone with a count of one. The CDR3 sequence: CASSYYLETQYF. The CDR3 coding sequence is TGTGCCAGCAGTTACTATTTAGAGACCCAGTACTTC. The chain carries TRBV6-5 and TRBJ2-5, with unresolved D. V was shortened by 1 base and J by 4 bases, with 4 bases between the two germline ends. The CDR3 spans 12 residues. The germline CDR1 and CDR2 sequences are MNHEY and SVGAGI.

This clone was observed a few times. The rearrangement uses TRBV21-1 and TRBJ1-1. TRBV21-1 is noted as a pseudogene. The CDR3 loop spans 15 amino acids. CDR3 nucleotide sequence: TGTGCCAGCAGCACCCAGGGGAGGGAGGACACTGAAGCTTTCTTT. As protein: CASSTQGREDTEAFF.

The chain uses TRBV11-2 and TRBJ2-7; 7 bases fit TRBD1. Germline trimming cut 3 bases from V and 2 bases from J; bases unmatched to any gene: 4. Germline lookup yields CDR1 SGHAT and CDR2 FQNNGV. This CDR3 comprises 14 residues. CDR3 residues: CASSFLDRTYEQYF. CDR3 bases: TGTGCCAGCAGCTTTTTGGACAGGACCTACGAGCAGTACTTC.

CDR3 region: CASSIAGWGTGELFF. The CDR3 region has the DNA TGTGCCAGTAGTATTGCGGGGTGGGGAACCGGGGAGCTGTTTTTT. The chain recombines TRBV19 with TRBJ2-2, with a tentative D call TRBD2 (6 bases). The V and J ends lost 3 bases and 5 bases respectively, with 13 bases between them. Looked up from germline, CDR1 is LNHDA and CDR2 is SQIVND (reference sequence). The CDR3 runs 15 residues.

The chain has TRBV19 and TRBJ1-2, with a weak D call TRBD1 (5 bases). Germline CDR1 reads LNHDA; CDR2 reads SQIVND (reference sequence). Trimming cost V 3 bases and J 2 bases, with 13 bases left between them. The CDR3 sequence is 15 residues long. CDR3 sequence reads: CASSIRQGKNYGYTF. CDR3 sequence (DNA): TGTGCCAGTAGTATTCGTCAGGGAAAGAACTATGGCTACACCTTC.

This chain links TRBV28 with TRBJ2-1; D not resolved. The CDR3 contains 12 residues. Germline assignment: CDR1 MDHEN and CDR2 SYDVKM. Trimming cost V 2 bases and J 4 bases, with 3 bases left between them. As DNA, the CDR3 is TGTGCCAGCAGTTTAGTATACAATGAGCAGTTCTTC. This gives the protein CASSLVYNEQFF.

V gene TRBV12-3 or TRBV12-4 combines with J gene TRBJ1-5, with a weak D call TRBD1 (6 bases). The CDR3 consists of 13 residues. Trimming left V 3 bases short and J 5 bases short, with 8 bases between. CDR3 sequence (DNA): TGTGCCAGCAGTTTGGCAGGGGATCAGCCCCAGCATTTT. Protein sequence: CASSLAGDQPQHF.

Only one count was recorded for this clone. The J gene is TRBJ1-1, the V gene TRBV5-1; D is unresolved. Germline lookup yields CDR1 SGHRS and CDR2 YFSETQ. Trimming took off 0 bases at V and 4 bases at J, with 10 bases between the two ends. The CDR3 spans 14 residues. The CDR3 DNA follows: TGCGCCAGCAGCTTGGCCGGCACGGGCACTGAAGCTTTCTTT. Protein product: CASSLAGTGTEAFF.

Of note for this clone: The sample holds other DNA sequences that translate to the same CDR3. CDR3 in amino acids: CASSLWGNQPQHF. CDR3 in DNA: TGTGCCAGCAGTTTATGGGGCAATCAGCCCCAGCATTTT. V usage is TRBV27 and J usage is TRBJ1-5; D uncertain. The CDR3 contains 13 residues. Germline V CDR1 and CDR2: MNHEY, SMNVEV (reference sequence). V lost 1 base, J lost 2 bases, and 3 bases lay in between.